The clone carrying this T cell receptor (beta chain) is a singleton in its sample. What it recognizes is unknown. This sample was included in a study of T cells in Graves' hyperthyroidism and ophthalmopathy. Study details: At initial diagnosis, before any treatment had begun, peripheral blood was obtained. Study-level findings and limits: Blood shared most expanded thyroid clonotypes above 0.001.

Losses at the gene ends were 3 bases for V and 9 bases for J; bases not matched to a gene: 5. Germline CDR1 reads MDHEN; CDR2 reads SYDVKM. The CDR3 totals 15 residues. No ophthalmopathy progression within 18 months constituted stable Graves' hyperthyroidism. Patients with uncontrolled infections, other autoimmune diseases, pregnancy or lactation were excluded. The CDR3 regions of TCR beta were amplified from RNA transcripts. Researchers ran a first-round RT-PCR on the TCR CDR3 using the HTBI primer set. TCRdb itself ran the multiplex PCR reads through MiXCR, one entry per CDR3 protein. The table shows under 350,000 distinct CDR3 sequences, with roughly a fifth occurring only once.

This TCR was sampled from a woman in her fifties or sixties with Graves' hyperthyroidism. The chain couples TRBV28 to TRBJ2-1; 13 bases align to TRBD2. The specimen sequenced was blood. The CDR3 reads CASSFTSGGAGEQFF. In DNA form, the CDR3 reads TGTGCCAGCAGTTTCACTAGCGGGGGGGCCGGTGAGCAGTTCTTC. The whole variable domain, filled in from reference TRBV28 and TRBJ2-1, reads DVKVTQSSRYLVKRTGEKVFLECVQDMDHENMFWYRQDPGLGLRLIYFSYDVKMKEKGDIPEGYSVSREKKERFSLILESASTNQTSMYLCASSFTSGGAGEQFFGPGTRLTVL.